These T cell receptor beta chains were read from a single sample in a study of shared clonotypes between healthy human individuals. Clones were sequenced by immunoSEQ multiplex PCR, and TCRdb holds only the in-frame ones, with some missing. The sample contains some 2,000,000 clones, nearly 97% of which appear only once. The sequencing input was naive CD4+ T cells sorted from blood. The receptor set was obtained from a man between 18 and 29 years old in good health. Both conserved end residues are part of each CDR3. Where a row states a size, it is once, few, many or the class of an expanded clone; other rows omit it.

>.|TRBV18|TRBJ2-7
CASSPWDRRDEQYF
>.|TRBV27|TRBJ1-6
CASSFLTGQGKGSPLHF
>once|TRBV2|TRBJ2-1
CASRMGQGTYNEQFF
>.|TRBV7-9|TRBJ2-5
CASSHEGGETQYF
>.|TRBV30|TRBJ2-1
CAWSVGTSGSEQFF
>.|TRBV27|TRBJ1-6
CASSGHLNSPLHF
>.|TRBV7-8|TRBJ1-5
CASSFDVGQTNQPQHF
>.|TRBV6-1|TRBJ2-1
CASSEATGGPYNEQFF
>.|TRBV5-1|TRBJ2-5
CASSLVLERQETQYF
>.|TRBV28|TRBJ2-7
CASSPGQGINEQYF
>.|TRBV6-1|TRBJ1-6
CASSEWPGGIGSPLHF
>.|TRBV5-1|TRBJ2-7
CASSLVPNSYEQYF
>.|TRBV7-9|TRBJ2-7
CASSKDRGSGGSYEQYF
>.|TRBV28|TRBJ2-2
CASSLLRGGIGELFF
>.|TRBV5-6|TRBJ1-1
CASSLEQRGTEAFF
>.|TRBV30|TRBJ2-1
CAWSRAGYEQFF
>.|TRBV5-4|TRBJ2-5
CASSRTVQETQYF
>.|TRBV18|TRBJ1-1
CASSRGGANTEAFF
>.|TRBV7-2|TRBJ1-1
CASSFQGIPEAFF
>once|TRBV7-6|TRBJ1-2
CASFGQNVGGHYGYTF
>.|TRBV5-6|TRBJ2-3
CASSLQRGGRDTQYF
>.|TRBV6-5|TRBJ1-2
CASSYFGAAQGYGYTF
>.|TRBV5-4|TRBJ2-7
CASSVDSYEQYF
>.|TRBV7-2|TRBJ2-6
CASSLSGSSSGANVLTF
>.|TRBV6-6|TRBJ2-7
CASSGGTGLYEQYF
>.|TRBV18|TRBJ2-1
CASSLTSWLSSYNEQFF
>.|TRBV7-9|TRBJ2-5
CASSDGTQEGETQYF
>.|TRBV11-2|TRBJ2-7
CASSFERDRAEEQYF
>.|TRBV2|TRBJ1-2
CASSEAGQARGYTF
>.|TRBV2|TRBJ1-6
CASIGTAYNSPLHF
>.|TRBV29-1|TRBJ1-2
CSVEGTGFNYGYTF
>.|TRBV6-6|TRBJ1-1
CASSYRDDNTEAFF
>.|TRBV7-9|TRBJ1-1
CASRTGPEAFF
>.|TRBV10-3|TRBJ2-3
CATLRGLQEDTQYF
>.|TRBV5-4|TRBJ2-1
CASSLRTSTYNEQFF
>.|TRBV11-2|TRBJ2-7
CASSLLDASSYEQYF
>.|TRBV10-1|TRBJ1-1
CASSPGGANTEAFF
>.|TRBV11-2|TRBJ2-5
CASSSGQKNQETQYF
>.|TRBV21-1|TRBJ2-2
CASSKRKVRVTGELFF
>.|TRBV5-1|TRBJ2-3
CASSLEGGASTDTQYF
>.|TRBV29-1|TRBJ1-6
CSVGGVSSNSPLHF
>.|TRBV18|TRBJ2-3
CASSLRESDTQYF
>.|TRBV5-4|TRBJ2-1
CASSRSSVINEQFF
>once|TRBV4-3|TRBJ1-5
CASSQEWVGNQPQHF
>.|TRBV7-9|TRBJ2-7
CASSLAREQYF
>once|TRBV6-6|TRBJ1-3
CASSRSDSASGNTIYF